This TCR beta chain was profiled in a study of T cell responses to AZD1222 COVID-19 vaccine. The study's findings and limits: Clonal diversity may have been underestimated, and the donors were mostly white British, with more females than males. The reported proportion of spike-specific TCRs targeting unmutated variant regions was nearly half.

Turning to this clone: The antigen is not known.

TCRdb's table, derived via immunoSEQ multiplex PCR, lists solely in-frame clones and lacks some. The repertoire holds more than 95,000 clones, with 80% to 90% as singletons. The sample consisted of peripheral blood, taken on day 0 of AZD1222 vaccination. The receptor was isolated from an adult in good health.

Written as DNA, the CDR3 is TGCGCCAGCAGGTTAGGGACAGGGGCCACCGGGGAGCTGTTTTTT. Translated: CASRLGTGATGELFF. The chain links TRBV5-1 to TRBJ2-2; 10 positions match TRBD1. V lost 5 bases to trimming and J lost 4 bases; unmatched junction nucleotides: 5. The CDR3 runs 15 residues. Looked up from germline, CDR1 is SGHRS and CDR2 is YFSETQ.